This TCR beta chain was documented in a study of shared clonotypes between healthy human individuals. Overall study findings and caveats: Sampling covered blood only; tissue repertoires likely differ. An effect of sequencing depth on clonotype sharing among donors was expected.

In the naive CD8 group, cells lacked CD45RO and were positively selected for CCR7, so terminally differentiated effector memory CD45RA+ cells were left out. This CDR3 has 15 amino acids. CDR1 SQVTM and CDR2 ANQGSEA come from the germline V gene. Trimming pared 2 bases from V and 8 bases from J, leaving 21 bases between. Comments on this clone: Antigen specificity is unknown.

Clones were sequenced by immunoSEQ multiplex PCR, and TCRdb holds only the in-frame ones, with some missing. The sample lists about 820,000 clones; more than 85% were seen once. Sequenced input: naive CD8+ T cells sorted from blood. The clonotype comes from a man aged 25-45 years in good health. V is TRBV29-1 and J is TRBJ1-2; no definite D call. The CDR3, as DNA: TGCAGCGTTGAAAAATCCCCCCGGGATAAGGACGGCTACACCTTC. This sequence encodes CSVEKSPRDKDGYTF.